This T cell receptor beta chain was retrieved from a study of blood T cells in healthy people across ages. It was with a sample-barcoded 5' primer and a J-beta primer mix that a second PCR of about 6 to 12 cycles was run. In TCRdb, the 5' RACE reads were re-called with MiXCR into one record per CDR3 protein. Among some 940,000 distinct CDR3 sequences, about 27% were seen once, and the ten largest hold about 9.4%. CDR1 and CDR2 (germline): SEHNR, FQNEAQ (reference sequence). Trimming pared 5 bases from V and 5 bases from J, leaving 16 bases between. The CDR3 is made up of 14 amino acids. The same sample was also used in a study of T cells of mothers and their children.

The TCR sequence derives from a woman in her thirties or forties in good health. The material sequenced was blood. This chain connects TRBV7-9 to TRBJ2-7, with a possible D match to TRBD1 (6 bases). CDR3 sequence: CASSPVAGAHEQYF. The DNA for the CDR3 is TGTGCCAGCAGCCCGGTGGCAGGGGCCCACGAGCAGTACTTC.